This T cell receptor (beta chain) derives from a study of cytomegalovirus exposure and HLA in healthy donors. About the study: An analysis done earlier identified about 120 million unique TCR beta sequences from about 179 million T cells.

Germline CDR1 SGHRS, CDR2 YFSETQ. The CDR3 length is 17 residues. V gave up 4 bases and J gave up 0 bases; unmatched junction bases: 12. On this clone: Its antigen is undetermined.

General study results and limits: A few CMV-associated chains were confirmed in vitro to be specific for CMV antigens. A later analysis showed HLA-associated TCR beta chains outstripping equally common others in clonal expansion.

PCR was performed using 60 Vbeta and 13 Jbeta primers. The data were produced by immunoSEQ multiplex PCR, yet TCRdb's version contains in-frame clones alone and is incomplete. The sample holds about 160,000 clones. This chain links TRBV5-1 with TRBJ1-1; TRBD1 agrees at 7 bases. The source material was PBMCs. This sequence was found in a woman aged 55-69 years in good health and CMV-seronegative. The CDR3 bases are TGCGCCAGCAGCCCACAGGTGGGGACAGCTATGAACACTGAAGCTTTCTTT. Encoded protein: CASSPQVGTAMNTEAFF.